This TCR beta chain emerged from a study of a mutant IDH1 vaccine in newly diagnosed glioma. As for time point: week 47, end of study. Every single dose of the vaccine, 300 ug of mutant IDH1 20-mer peptide, came with topical imiquimod. In the case of this clone: Antigen: not known.

Using immunoSEQ multiplex PCR, the repertoire was profiled, and TCRdb retains in-frame clones only, with some absent. The sample lists about 56,000 clones; approximately 71% were seen once. The V and J ends lost 2 bases and 2 bases respectively, with 13 bases between them. In germline, CDR1 is SGHVS, CDR2 FNYEAQ. The CDR3 spans 16 residues. The receptor comes from a man aged 50-60 years with glioma. Sample: PBMCs, taken from a glioma patient whose treatment included an IDH1 peptide vaccine. V usage is TRBV7-6 and J usage is TRBJ2-1; D is undetermined. Here the CDR3 reads CASSLSRFGTYNEQFF. The CDR3, as DNA: TGTGCCAGCAGCTTATCTCGCTTTGGGACCTACAATGAGCAGTTCTTC.